Sequencing of this T cell receptor beta chain was carried out in a study of T-cell reconstitution after alpha-beta-depleted transplantation in children. Unique molecular identifiers tagged the TCRbeta library. Each CDR3 protein is one row after TCRdb ran MiXCR on the PCR reads. The repertoire holds more than 500,000 distinct CDR3 sequences, with approximately 10% as singletons. Trimming at V came to 5 bases and at J to 7 bases, leaving 11 bases not matched to a gene. The CDR3 length is 15 residues. Germline V gene sequence: CDR1 SGHNT, CDR2 YENEEA. Points on this clonotype: Its antigen is still unknown.

Points from the study as a whole: Approximately two months post-transplant, alpha-beta T cells reportedly originated from several hundred expanded graft clones.

This material consisted of PBMCs, mostly from graft donor cells, taken 180 days after TCRalphabeta/CD19-depleted stem cell transplant. The chain couples TRBV11-3 to TRBJ2-1; 7 bases agree with TRBD2. This clonotype was sampled from a female patient aged 2-9 years who had a stem cell transplant for aplastic anemia, so the T cells may come from the graft donor. The CDR3 bases are TGTGCCAGCAGCCCGCCAGGTGTCGGGGGGAATGAGCAGTTCTTC. It is translated as CASSPPGVGGNEQFF.